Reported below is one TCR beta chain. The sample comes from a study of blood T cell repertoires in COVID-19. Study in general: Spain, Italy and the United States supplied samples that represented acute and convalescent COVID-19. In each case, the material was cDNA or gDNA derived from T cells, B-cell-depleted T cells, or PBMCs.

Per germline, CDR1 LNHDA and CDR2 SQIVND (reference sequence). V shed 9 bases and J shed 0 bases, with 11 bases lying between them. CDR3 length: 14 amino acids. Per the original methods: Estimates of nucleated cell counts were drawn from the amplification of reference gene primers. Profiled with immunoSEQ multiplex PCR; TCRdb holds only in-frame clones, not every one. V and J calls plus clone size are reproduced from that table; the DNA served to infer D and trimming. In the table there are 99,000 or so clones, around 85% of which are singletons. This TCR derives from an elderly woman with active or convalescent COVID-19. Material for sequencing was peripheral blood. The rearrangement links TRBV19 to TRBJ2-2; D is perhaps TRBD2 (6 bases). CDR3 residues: CASGGTANTGELFF. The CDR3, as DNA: TGTGCCAGCGGCGGGACGGCGAACACCGGGGAGCTGTTTTTT.